This T cell receptor (beta chain) is drawn from a study of T-cell reconstitution after alpha-beta-depleted transplantation in children. Many counts were recorded for this clonotype. Unique molecular identifiers were used to barcode this TCRbeta library. TCRdb passed the PCR reads through MiXCR, listing each CDR3 protein once. The table shows a few hundred thousand distinct CDR3 sequences, with roughly 22% occurring only once. The germline V gene encodes CDR1 SGHTS and CDR2 YDEGEE. Deletions cut 4 bases from V and 10 bases from J, with 12 bases between. The CDR3 runs to 12 residues. The sample was PBMCs from the stem cell graft donor, taken from the stem cell graft. The source of this sequence is a human donor who donated a stem cell graft to a child with acute myeloid leukemia. The chain uses TRBV5-8 and TRBJ2-1; no clear D gene. CDR3 bases: TGTGCCAGCAGCCGAACCGGGTACGAGCAGTTCTTC. It specifies CASSRTGYEQFF.